This T cell receptor (beta chain) was identified in a study of blood T cells in healthy people across ages. Across the study: Every two T cells gave about one barcoded beta molecule via template switching.

Germline V gene lookup returns CDR1 SEHNR and CDR2 FQNEAQ (reference sequence). The CDR3 is made up of 15 amino acids. Trimming cost V 7 bases and J 3 bases, with 15 bases left between them. Comment on this clonotype: Its antigen is still unknown.

Notes on the study in general: Those diversity estimates obtained from one million T cells were thought to be underestimates.

Each sample yielded at least 5.5 micrograms of PBMC total RNA. Together with a sample-barcoded 5' primer, a J-beta primer mix was included in a second PCR lasting about 7 to 12 cycles. Via MiXCR, TCRdb re-called the 5' RACE reads, giving one row per CDR3 protein. The data contain just over 1 million distinct CDR3 sequences, 35% to 55% of them singletons. The clonotype was recovered from a woman between 55 and 75 years old in good health. The sample was blood. The chain carries TRBV7-9 and TRBJ2-2; no reliable D call. In DNA, the CDR3 is TGTGCCAGCATCATGGGCAGGTTTGACACCGGGGAGCTGTTTTTT. Residues: CASIMGRFDTGELFF. Combining the CDR3 with reference TRBV7-9 and TRBJ2-2 gives the whole variable domain DTGVSQNPRHKITKRGQNVTFRCDPISEHNRLYWYRQTLGQGPEFLTYFQNEAQLEKSRLLSDRFSAERPKGSFSTLEIQRTEQGDSAMYLCASIMGRFDTGELFFGEGSRLTVL.